This TCR beta chain originates from a study of shared clonotypes between healthy human individuals. The overall study: The cohort comprised a couple of women and a few men. Their ages spanned 18 to 49 years. Three plates were used per donor for CD4 naive, three for CD4 memory, two for CD8 naive and one for CD8 memory.

Germline loops: CDR1 SGHRS, CDR2 YFSETQ. This CDR3 contains 15 residues. V was pared by 0 bases and J by 2 bases, with 9 bases between. Running of the assay took place at deep level. The assay was immunoSEQ multiplex PCR, and TCRdb's table has in-frame clones only and misses some. This table holds fewer than 2.5 million clones, 80% to 95% found once. Notes on this clone: Its antigen remains unidentified. The same CDR3 can be traced to other DNA sequences in this sample.

Findings of the study overall: Relative to memory subsets, naive subsets generally showed larger estimated richness.

The TCR originated in a man between 18 and 35 years old in good health. Some clones in this sample may be carry-over from other donors' samples. The chain combines TRBV5-1 with TRBJ1-5; D call uncertain. What was sequenced was naive CD4+ T cells from PBMCs. Subset: CD45RA+ positively selected. The CDR3 reads CASSLEGLGNQPQHF. CDR3 sequence (DNA): TGCGCCAGCAGCTTGGAGGGTTTGGGCAATCAGCCCCAGCATTTT.